This paragraph covers one T cell receptor beta chain sequence. Each CDR3 protein is one row after TCRdb ran MiXCR on the 5' RACE reads. Of fewer than 75,000 distinct CDR3 sequences in the sample, roughly 17% were seen once. These data come from a study of T cells of healthy individuals. CDR3 size: 14 residues. In germline, CDR1 is SEHNR, CDR2 FQNEAQ (reference sequence). Trimming took 5 bases from V and 7 from J; bases not matched to a gene: 5. The source of this sequence is a human donor in good health. This chain links TRBV7-9 with TRBJ2-1, with 10 nucleotides matching TRBD1. Here the CDR3 DNA reads TGTGCCAGCAGCGCAGGACAGGGGGTTAATGAGCAGTTCTTC. This translates into CASSAGQGVNEQFF.